This T cell receptor (beta chain) derives from a study of cytomegalovirus exposure and HLA in healthy donors. Overall study: The use of the same platform for the 120 validation repertoires and the approximately 690 first-cohort repertoires was reported by a later analysis.

Study-level findings and limits: The listing of 150 or so TCR beta chains classed them as cytomegalovirus-associated.

Germline loops: CDR1 MNHEY, CDR2 SVGAGI. V was clipped by 6 bases and J by 8 bases, with 16 bases between them. CDR3 length: 14 residues. This clone was counted once. The target antigen is unknown. Assay used: immunoSEQ multiplex PCR; TCRdb lists only in-frame clones, some missing. The repertoire holds around 130,000 clones, with roughly 86% as singletons. The receptor comes from a man aged 30 to 45 in good health and CMV-seronegative. Sequencing was carried out using PBMCs. This chain joins TRBV6-5 and TRBJ1-4, with D uncertain. The CDR3: CASRPGAGREKLFF. In DNA, the CDR3 is TGTGCCAGCAGGCCCGGCGCCGGGAGGGAAAAACTGTTTTTT.